Sequencing of this T cell receptor beta chain was carried out in a study of CD4 and CD8 cells across lung adenocarcinoma regions (dated by TCRdb to about 2018). Background on the whole study: Intratumor heterogeneity of the T cell receptor repertoire was examined by comparing tumor centers with tumor margins.

This clonotype was detected once. Its antigen specificity is not known. As the CDR3 is not closed by the conserved phenylalanine or tryptophan, this likely results from a read error. Donors were patients with localized lung adenocarcinoma, a subtype of non-small cell lung cancer. Samples were obtained from the centers of localized lung adenocarcinomas. CD8+ T cells from tumor tissue were profiled separately from CD4+ T cells for TCR repertoire analysis. Trimming at the junction amounts to 6 bases on V and 4 bases on J, and the germline ends lie 18 bases apart. The CDR3 is made up of 15 amino acids, end residues included. The only DNA kept is the CDR3, 45 bases in frame from the first base. The germline V gene sets CDR1 to MNHNS and CDR2 to SASEGT. Libraries were constructed by PCR. The instrument given in TCRdb is HiSeq X Ten. TCRdb passed the public sequencing reads through fastp at Q25 and MiXCR, retaining productive beta sequences. Rows matching on CDR3 protein sequence are summarized as one entry with the most common DNA and genes. The sample profile shows more than 25,000 distinct CDR3 sequences; more than 45% of them were found once. The ten largest clones take up less than 60% of the sample.

The rearrangement joined TRBV6-1 to TRBJ2-5; possibly the D gene is TRBD2, per 7 matching bases. The TCR sequence derives from a male donor with lung adenocarcinoma. The CD4 and CD8 labels of this study may be unreliable. The sample consisted of CD8+ T cells from the center of a lung tumor. The cell subset or site label here, explained by the study, means: tumor center region. CDR3 sequence: CASRDESGGGETQYL. Read as DNA, the sequence is TGTGCCAGCAGGGACGAGTCGGGGGGCGGAGAGACCCAGTACTTA.